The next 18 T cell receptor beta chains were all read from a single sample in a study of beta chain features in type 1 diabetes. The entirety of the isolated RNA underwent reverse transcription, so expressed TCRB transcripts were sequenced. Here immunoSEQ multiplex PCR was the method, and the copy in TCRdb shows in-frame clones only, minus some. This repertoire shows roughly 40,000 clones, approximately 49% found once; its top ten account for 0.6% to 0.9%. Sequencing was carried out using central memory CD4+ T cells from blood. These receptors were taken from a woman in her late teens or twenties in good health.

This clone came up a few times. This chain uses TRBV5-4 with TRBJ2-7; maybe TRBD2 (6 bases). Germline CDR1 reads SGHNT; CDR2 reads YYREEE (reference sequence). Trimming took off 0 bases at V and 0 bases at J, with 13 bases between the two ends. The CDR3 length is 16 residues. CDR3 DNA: TGTGCCAGCAGCTTGGGGGAGGCGGCAGCCTCCTACGAGCAGTACTTC. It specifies CASSLGEAAASYEQYF.

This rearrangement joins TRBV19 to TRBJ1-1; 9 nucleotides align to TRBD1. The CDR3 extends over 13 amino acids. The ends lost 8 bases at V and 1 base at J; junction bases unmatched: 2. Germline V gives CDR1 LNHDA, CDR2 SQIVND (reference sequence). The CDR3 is CASAGQGNTEAFF. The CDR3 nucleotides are TGTGCCAGTGCGGGACAGGGGAACACTGAAGCTTTCTTT.

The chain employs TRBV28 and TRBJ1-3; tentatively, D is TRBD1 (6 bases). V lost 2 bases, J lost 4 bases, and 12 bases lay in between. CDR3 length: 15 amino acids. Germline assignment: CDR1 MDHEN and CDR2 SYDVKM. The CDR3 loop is CASSLMGAAGNTIYF. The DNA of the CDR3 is TGTGCCAGCAGTTTAATGGGGGCAGCGGGAAACACCATATATTTT.

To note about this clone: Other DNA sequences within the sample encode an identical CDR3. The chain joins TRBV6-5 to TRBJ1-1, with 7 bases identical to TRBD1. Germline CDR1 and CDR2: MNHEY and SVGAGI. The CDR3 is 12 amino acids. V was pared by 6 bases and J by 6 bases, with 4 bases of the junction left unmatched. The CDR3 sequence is CASRRTGAEAFF. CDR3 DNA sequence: TGTGCCAGCAGGCGGACAGGCGCTGAAGCTTTCTTT.

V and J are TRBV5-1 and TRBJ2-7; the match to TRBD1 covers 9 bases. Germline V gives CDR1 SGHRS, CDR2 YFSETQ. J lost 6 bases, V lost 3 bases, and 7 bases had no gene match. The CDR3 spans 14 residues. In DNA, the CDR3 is TGCGCCAGCAGCTGGGGGGACAGGGAGGCCGAGCAGTACTTC. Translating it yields CASSWGDREAEQYF.

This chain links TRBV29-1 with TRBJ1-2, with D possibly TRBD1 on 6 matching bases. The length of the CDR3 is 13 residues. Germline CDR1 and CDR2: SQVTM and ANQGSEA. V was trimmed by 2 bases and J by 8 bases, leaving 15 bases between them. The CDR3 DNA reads TGCAGCGTTGAAAGGGGGGGTACAAGGGGCTACACCTTC. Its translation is CSVERGGTRGYTF.

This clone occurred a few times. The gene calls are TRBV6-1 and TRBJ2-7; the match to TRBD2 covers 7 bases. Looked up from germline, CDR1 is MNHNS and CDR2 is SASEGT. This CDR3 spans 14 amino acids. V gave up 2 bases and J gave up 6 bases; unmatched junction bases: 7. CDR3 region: CASSERQGGLEQYF. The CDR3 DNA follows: TGTGCCAGCAGTGAACGTCAGGGAGGGCTCGAGCAGTACTTC.

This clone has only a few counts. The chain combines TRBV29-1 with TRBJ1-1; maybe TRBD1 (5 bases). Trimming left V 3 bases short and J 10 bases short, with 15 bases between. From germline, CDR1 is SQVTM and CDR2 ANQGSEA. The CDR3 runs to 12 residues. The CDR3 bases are TGCAGCGTTGAGTGGGGCCAGGCCAGAGCTTTCTTT. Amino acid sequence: CSVEWGQARAFF. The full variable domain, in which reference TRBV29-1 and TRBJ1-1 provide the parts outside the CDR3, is SAVISQKPSRDICQRGTSLTIQCQVDSQVTMMFWYRQQPGQSLTLIATANQGSEATYESGFVIDKFPISRPNLTFSTLTVSNMSPEDSSIYLCSVEWGQARAFFGQGTRLTVV.

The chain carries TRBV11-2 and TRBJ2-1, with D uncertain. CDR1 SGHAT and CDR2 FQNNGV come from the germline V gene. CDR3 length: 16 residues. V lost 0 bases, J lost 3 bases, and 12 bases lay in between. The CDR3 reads CASSLDLRAGYNEQFF. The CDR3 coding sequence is TGTGCCAGCAGCTTAGATCTCCGAGCAGGCTACAATGAGCAGTTCTTC.

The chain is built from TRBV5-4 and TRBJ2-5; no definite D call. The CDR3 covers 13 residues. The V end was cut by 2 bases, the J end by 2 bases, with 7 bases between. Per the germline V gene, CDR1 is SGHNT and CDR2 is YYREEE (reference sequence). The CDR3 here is CASSLEIQETQYF. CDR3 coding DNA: TGTGCCAGCAGCTTAGAGATTCAAGAGACCCAGTACTTC.

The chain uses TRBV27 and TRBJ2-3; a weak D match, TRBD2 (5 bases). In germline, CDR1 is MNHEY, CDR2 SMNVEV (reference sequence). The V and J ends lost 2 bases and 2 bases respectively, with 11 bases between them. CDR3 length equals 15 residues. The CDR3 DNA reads TGTGCCAGCAGTTTACGGGGTGTCCCCACAGATACGCAGTATTTT. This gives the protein CASSLRGVPTDTQYF.

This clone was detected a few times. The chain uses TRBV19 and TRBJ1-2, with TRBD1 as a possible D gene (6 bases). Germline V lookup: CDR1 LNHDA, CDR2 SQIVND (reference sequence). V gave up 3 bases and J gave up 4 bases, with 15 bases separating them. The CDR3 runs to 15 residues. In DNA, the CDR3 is TGTGCCAGTAGTATGACCGGACAGACCTCCTATGGCTACACCTTC. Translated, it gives CASSMTGQTSYGYTF.

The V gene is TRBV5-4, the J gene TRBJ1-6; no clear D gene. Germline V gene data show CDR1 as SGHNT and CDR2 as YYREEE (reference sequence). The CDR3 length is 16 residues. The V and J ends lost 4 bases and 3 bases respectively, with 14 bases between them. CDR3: CASSPGELGYNSPLHF. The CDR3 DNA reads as TGTGCCAGCAGCCCCGGGGAGCTAGGCTATAATTCACCCCTCCACTTT.

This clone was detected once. The CDR3 loop reads CASSTEPGLAGGEQFF. The CDR3 DNA reads TGTGCCAGTAGTACCGAACCGGGACTAGCGGGAGGTGAGCAGTTCTTC. The genes are TRBV19 and TRBJ2-1, with TRBD2 matching 15 bases. V was pared by 4 bases and J by 9 bases, with 7 bases of the junction left unmatched. The CDR3 is 16 residues long. Germline values: CDR1 LNHDA, CDR2 SQIVND (reference sequence).

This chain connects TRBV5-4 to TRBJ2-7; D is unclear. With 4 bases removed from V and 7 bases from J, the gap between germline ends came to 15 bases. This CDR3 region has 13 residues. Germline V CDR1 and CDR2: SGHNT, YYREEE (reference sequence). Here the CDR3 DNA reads TGTGCCAGCAGCCTCGATGTGGGCGCGGAGCAGTACTTC. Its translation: CASSLDVGAEQYF. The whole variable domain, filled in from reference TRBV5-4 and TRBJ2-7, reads ETGVTQSPTHLIKTRGQQVTLRCSSQSGHNTVSWYQQALGQGPQFIFQYYREEENGRGNFPPRFSGLQFPNYSSELNVNALELDDSALYLCASSLDVGAEQYFGPGTRLTVT.

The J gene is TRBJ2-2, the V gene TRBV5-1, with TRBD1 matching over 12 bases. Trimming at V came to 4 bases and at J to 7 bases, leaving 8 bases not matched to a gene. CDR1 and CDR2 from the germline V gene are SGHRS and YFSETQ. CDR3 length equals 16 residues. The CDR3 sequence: CASSAGTGGVVGELFF. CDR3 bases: TGCGCCAGCAGCGCCGGGACAGGGGGCGTAGTCGGGGAGCTGTTTTTT.

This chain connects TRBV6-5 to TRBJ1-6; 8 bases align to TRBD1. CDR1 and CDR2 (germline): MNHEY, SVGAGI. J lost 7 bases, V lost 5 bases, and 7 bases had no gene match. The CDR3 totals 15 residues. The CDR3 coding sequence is TGTGCCAGCAGTCGAGACCGGGACAGGAATTCACCCCTCCACTTT. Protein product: CASSRDRDRNSPLHF.

DNA for the CDR3: TGTGCCAGCAGCTTTGACGACAGGGCTGGGTCTCTCGAGCAGTACTTC. This sequence encodes CASSFDDRAGSLEQYF. The chain couples TRBV7-8 to TRBJ2-7; 7 bases are shared with TRBD1. This CDR3 has 16 residues. Germline assignment: CDR1 SGHVS and CDR2 FQNEAQ. V shed 3 bases and J 6 bases; nucleotides not matched to a gene: 14.